The sequence of this T cell receptor beta chain was determined in a study of T cell repertoires in cytomegalovirus infection. Points from the study as a whole: CMV-specific HLA-C-restricted TCR beta clonotypes dominated the ex vivo response.

In TCRdb, the reads were re-called with MiXCR into one record per CDR3 protein. The repertoire holds 300,000 or so distinct CDR3 sequences, with 8% to 10% as singletons. This clonotype was picked up many times. As yet, its antigen is unknown. The germline gives CDR1 SGHTA, CDR2 FQGNSA. This CDR3 region has 16 residues. The V segment lost 0 bases and the J segment 5 bases; nucleotides outside the gene matches: 8. This receptor was obtained from a human donor in good health (CMV status not recorded). Some clones in this sample may be carry-over from other donors' samples. Sample: PBMCs. This chain uses TRBV7-2 with TRBJ2-7; 9 bases line up with TRBD2. CDR3 region: CASSLALAGGRNEQYF. CDR3 nucleotide sequence: TGTGCCAGCAGCTTAGCGCTTGCGGGGGGGCGCAACGAGCAGTACTTC.